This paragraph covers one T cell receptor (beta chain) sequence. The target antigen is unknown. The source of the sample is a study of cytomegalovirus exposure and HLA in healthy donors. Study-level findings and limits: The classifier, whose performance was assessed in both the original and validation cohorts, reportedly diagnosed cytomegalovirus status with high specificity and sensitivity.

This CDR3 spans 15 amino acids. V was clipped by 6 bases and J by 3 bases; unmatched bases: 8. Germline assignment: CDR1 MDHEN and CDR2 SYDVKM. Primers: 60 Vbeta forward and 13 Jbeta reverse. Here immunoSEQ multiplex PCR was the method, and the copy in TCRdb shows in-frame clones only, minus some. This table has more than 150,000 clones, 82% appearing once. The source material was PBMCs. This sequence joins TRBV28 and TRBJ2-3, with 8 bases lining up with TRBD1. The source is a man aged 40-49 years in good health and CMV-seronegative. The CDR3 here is CASRARQGRTDTQYF. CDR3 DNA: TGTGCCAGCAGGGCTAGACAGGGGCGGACAGATACGCAGTATTTT.